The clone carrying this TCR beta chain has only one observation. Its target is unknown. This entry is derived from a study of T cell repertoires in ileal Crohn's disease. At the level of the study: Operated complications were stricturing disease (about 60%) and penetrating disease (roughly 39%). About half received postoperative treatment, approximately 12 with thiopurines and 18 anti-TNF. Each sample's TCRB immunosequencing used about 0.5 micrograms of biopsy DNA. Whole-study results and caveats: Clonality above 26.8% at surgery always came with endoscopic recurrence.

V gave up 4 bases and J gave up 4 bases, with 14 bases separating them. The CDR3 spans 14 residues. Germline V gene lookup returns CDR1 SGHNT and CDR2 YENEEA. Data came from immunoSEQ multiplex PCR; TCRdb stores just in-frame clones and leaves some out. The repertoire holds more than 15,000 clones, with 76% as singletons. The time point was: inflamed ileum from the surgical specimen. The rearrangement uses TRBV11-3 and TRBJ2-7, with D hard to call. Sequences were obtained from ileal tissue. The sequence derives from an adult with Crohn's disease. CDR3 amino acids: CASSSSETPYEQYF. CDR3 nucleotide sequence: TGTGCCAGCAGCTCTTCCGAAACTCCATACGAGCAGTACTTC.